The 31 T cell receptor beta chains presented below share a single source sample, sequenced in a study of cytomegalovirus exposure and HLA in healthy donors. The study ran its PCR with 60 Vbeta and 13 Jbeta primers. Sequencing was performed with immunoSEQ multiplex PCR; in TCRdb, only in-frame clones are kept and a portion is missing. The sample carries about 85,000 clones, over 75% recorded once. What was sequenced was PBMCs. The receptors derive from a boy younger than 18 in good health and CMV-seronegative.

This clone has only one observation. V usage is TRBV29-1 and J usage is TRBJ2-1; 13 bases are shared with TRBD2. The V gene end was trimmed by 5 bases and the J gene end by 5 bases; junction bases not matched to a gene: 3. The V gene's germline CDR1 is SQVTM and CDR2 ANQGSEA. The CDR3 runs to 14 residues. This CDR3 is CSVQLAGGDNEQFF. The CDR3 DNA is TGCAGCGTTCAACTAGCGGGAGGGGACAATGAGCAGTTCTTC.

V is TRBV7-9 and J is TRBJ1-1; D is perhaps TRBD1 (6 bases). Germline values: CDR1 SEHNR, CDR2 FQNEAQ (reference sequence). V shed 4 bases and J shed 0 bases, with 12 bases lying between them. The CDR3 runs to 15 residues. CDR3 sequence: CASSSTGALNTEAFF. CDR3 DNA sequence: TGTGCCAGCAGCTCGACAGGTGCCTTGAACACTGAAGCTTTCTTT.

CDR3 DNA sequence: TGTGCCAGCAGTTCTACAGGGAGCTCTGGAAACACCATATATTTT. Translating it yields CASSSTGSSGNTIYF. The chain uses TRBV5-4 and TRBJ1-3, with D possibly matching TRBD1 (6 bases). Trimming stripped 5 bases from V and 0 bases from J, with 12 bases between. From germline, CDR1 is SGHNT and CDR2 YYREEE (reference sequence). This CDR3 region has 15 residues. The whole variable domain, filled in from reference TRBV5-4 and TRBJ1-3, reads ETGVTQSPTHLIKTRGQQVTLRCSSQSGHNTVSWYQQALGQGPQFIFQYYREEENGRGNFPPRFSGLQFPNYSSELNVNALELDDSALYLCASSSTGSSGNTIYFGEGSWLTVV.

J is TRBJ1-5 and V is TRBV6-6, with D possibly TRBD1 on 5 matching bases. The CDR3 is 16 residues long. V lost 5 bases and J 4 bases, leaving 18 bases between the germline ends. The germline gives CDR1 MNHNY, CDR2 SVGAGI (reference sequence). The chain's CDR3 is CASSGPGTGENQPQHF. The CDR3 region has the DNA TGTGCCAGCAGTGGGCCCGGGACGGGAGAAAATCAGCCCCAGCATTTT.

The V gene is TRBV19, the J gene TRBJ1-5; D is unclear. The CDR3 consists of 13 residues. Per germline, CDR1 LNHDA and CDR2 SQIVND (reference sequence). V was cut by 4 bases and J by 7 bases, with 11 bases left in between. CDR3 DNA: TGTGCCAGTAGTAAAGGGAGAGGCCAGCCCCAGCATTTT. It is translated as CASSKGRGQPQHF.

The CDR3 coding sequence is TGTGCCAGCAGCTCCGGACAGGGGGTCCGGGCTTTCTTT. Amino acid sequence: CASSSGQGVRAFF. The chain joins TRBV13 to TRBJ1-1; TRBD1 aligns across 10 bases. V trimming: 4 bases; J trimming: 11 bases; junction bases outside the gene matches: 7. Germline V lookup: CDR1 PRHDT, CDR2 FYEKMQ (reference sequence). This CDR3 has 13 amino acids.

The chain links TRBV4-3 to TRBJ2-7; TRBD2 aligns across 7 bases. The CDR3 extends over 15 amino acids. Germline trimming cut 0 bases from V and 3 bases from J; bases unmatched to any gene: 5. Germline lookup yields CDR1 LGHNA and CDR2 YSLEER. CDR3 bases: TGCGCCAGCAGCCAAGATCTGGCGGGGGTCTACGAGCAGTACTTC. This codes for CASSQDLAGVYEQYF.

J is TRBJ2-7 and V is TRBV5-4; TRBD2 matches at 7 bases. V trimming: 2 bases; J trimming: 3 bases; junction bases outside the gene matches: 5. This CDR3 has 14 amino acids. Germline loops: CDR1 SGHNT, CDR2 YYREEE (reference sequence). The DNA for the CDR3 is TGTGCCAGCAGCTTTGGACGGGGGGTCTACGAGCAGTACTTC. Protein sequence: CASSFGRGVYEQYF. The full variable domain, in which reference TRBV5-4 and TRBJ2-7 provide the parts outside the CDR3, is ETGVTQSPTHLIKTRGQQVTLRCSSQSGHNTVSWYQQALGQGPQFIFQYYREEENGRGNFPPRFSGLQFPNYSSELNVNALELDDSALYLCASSFGRGVYEQYFGPGTRLTVT.

V gene TRBV4-3 combines with J gene TRBJ1-1, with a possible D match to TRBD1 (5 bases). The germline CDR1 and CDR2 sequences are LGHNA and YSLEER. V lost 0 bases and J lost 4, with 15 bases in between. The CDR3 loop spans 16 amino acids. CDR3 protein: CASSQDHGWGGTEAFF. CDR3 bases: TGCGCCAGCAGCCAAGATCATGGGTGGGGCGGCACTGAAGCTTTCTTT.

This chain links TRBV9 with TRBJ1-2; D is perhaps TRBD1 (6 bases). The CDR3 runs to 13 residues. Per the germline V gene, CDR1 is SGDLS and CDR2 is YYNGEE. V was clipped by 0 bases and J by 8 bases, with 11 bases between them. CDR3 loop: CASSVVAGAGYTF. CDR3 sequence (DNA): TGTGCCAGCAGCGTAGTGGCGGGGGCAGGCTACACCTTC.

Concerning this clone itself: Here the CDR3 omits its conserved ending phenylalanine or tryptophan, so a read error is the likely source. The rearrangement links TRBV7-9 to TRBJ2-2; TRBD2 aligns across 11 bases. The germline CDR1 and CDR2 sequences are SEHNR and FQNEAQ (reference sequence). V shed 5 bases and J 7 bases; nucleotides not matched to a gene: 12. CDR3 length: 17 residues. CDR3 in amino acids: CASSPPPGLADRGELFV. CDR3 in DNA: TGTGCCAGCAGCCCACCGCCGGGACTAGCGGACCGCGGGGAGCTGTTTGTT.

The chain has TRBV6-5 and TRBJ1-6; possibly TRBD1 for D (6 bases). V was pared by 4 bases and J by 1 base, with 11 bases between. Germline loops: CDR1 MNHEY, CDR2 SVGAGI. The CDR3 sequence is 16 residues long. Here the CDR3 DNA reads TGTGCCAGCAGTTCTTACAGGGCTTCCTATAATTCACCCCTCCACTTT. This sequence encodes CASSSYRASYNSPLHF.

This clone was seen more than once but under ten times. Other DNA sequences in the same sample also yield this CDR3. V usage is TRBV27 and J usage is TRBJ2-7; TRBD1 matches 7 bases. CDR1 MNHEY and CDR2 SMNVEV come from the germline V gene (reference sequence). The ends lost 5 bases at V and 0 bases at J; junction bases unmatched: 4. The CDR3 totals 14 residues. The CDR3 sequence: CASSPRDSSYEQYF. CDR3 bases: TGTGCCAGCAGTCCCCGGGACAGCTCCTACGAGCAGTACTTC.

The chain uses TRBV28 and TRBJ1-2, with no clear D. The V gene's germline CDR1 is MDHEN and CDR2 SYDVKM. CDR3 length: 14 amino acids. Trimming took 3 bases from V and 2 from J, leaving 10 bases between them. The chain's CDR3 is CASSFAGQNYGYTF. The CDR3 DNA sequence: TGTGCCAGCAGTTTTGCGGGCCAAAACTATGGCTACACCTTC.

The chain links TRBV28 to TRBJ2-7; the D gene is possibly TRBD1 (8 bases). V gave up 5 bases and J gave up 2 bases, with 19 bases separating them. Looked up from germline, CDR1 is MDHEN and CDR2 is SYDVKM. The CDR3 contains 16 residues. CDR3 amino acids: CASSDPGTGLAYEQYF. The CDR3 nucleotides read TGTGCCAGCAGTGACCCTGGGACAGGACTAGCCTACGAGCAGTACTTC.

The V and J genes are TRBV9 and TRBJ1-6, with D tentatively TRBD1 (6 bases). Trimming shortened V by 3 bases and J by 10 bases, and 14 bases separated the two germline ends. The length of the CDR3 is 14 residues. Germline V gene data show CDR1 as SGDLS and CDR2 as YYNGEE. The CDR3: CASSETGSRSPLHF. Written as DNA, the CDR3 is TGTGCCAGCAGCGAGACAGGTTCAAGGTCACCCCTCCACTTT. The full variable domain, in which reference TRBV9 and TRBJ1-6 provide the parts outside the CDR3, is DSGVTQTPKHLITATGQRVTLRCSPRSGDLSVYWYQQSLDQGLQFLIQYYNGEERAKGNILERFSAQQFPDLHSELNLSSLELGDSALYFCASSETGSRSPLHFGNGTRLTVT.

This clone was found a few times. The chain links TRBV6-1 to TRBJ2-1; 14 bases match TRBD2. The CDR3 totals 17 residues. After removal of 4 bases from V and 8 bases from J, the junction contained 10 bases not matched to a gene. Germline CDR1 reads MNHNS; CDR2 reads SASEGT. CDR3 nucleotide sequence: TGTGCCAGCAGTGGACTAGCGGGGGGGCACGGGGCCGATGAGCAGTTCTTC. Translating it yields CASSGLAGGHGADEQFF.

The genes are TRBV25-1 and TRBJ1-4; 7 nucleotides align to TRBD1. The CDR3 has 15 residues. The germline gives CDR1 MGHDK, CDR2 SYGVNS. Unmatched junction bases numbered 7, after V lost 6 bases and J lost 3 bases. The CDR3 spells CASSRNRGANEKLFF. CDR3 coding DNA: TGTGCCAGCAGCCGAAACAGGGGAGCTAATGAAAAACTGTTTTTT.

This sequence joins TRBV29-1 and TRBJ1-2; the D is unclear. The V end lost 4 bases, the J end lost 2 bases, and 8 bases lay between the germline ends. This CDR3 spans 12 amino acids. Germline CDR1 reads SQVTM; CDR2 reads ANQGSEA. The CDR3 nucleotides read TGCAGCGTTGCGGCGGAGAACTATGGCTACACCTTC. Amino acid sequence: CSVAAENYGYTF.

This clone was seen a single time. The chain couples TRBV27 to TRBJ2-1; a possible D gene is TRBD1 (5 bases). Trimming removed 5 bases at V and 6 bases at J, with 17 bases between. The CDR3 has 15 amino acids. Germline V gene sequence: CDR1 MNHEY, CDR2 SMNVEV (reference sequence). CDR3 bases: TGTGCCAGCAGTGTAGACAGTCCGGTGTCCAATGAGCAGTTCTTC. Protein: CASSVDSPVSNEQFF.

CDR3 residues: CASSTGQGRETQYF. The CDR3 region has the DNA TGTGCCAGCAGCACAGGACAGGGCAGGGAGACCCAGTACTTC. V gene TRBV7-6 combines with J gene TRBJ2-5; 8 bases are a match to TRBD1. After removal of 5 bases from V and 5 bases from J, the junction contained 7 bases not matched to a gene. The CDR3 is made up of 14 amino acids. Germline lookup yields CDR1 SGHVS and CDR2 FNYEAQ.

The chain couples TRBV25-1 to TRBJ1-4, with D tentatively TRBD1 (5 bases). This CDR3 spans 13 amino acids. V was shortened by 3 bases and J by 8 bases, with 10 bases between the two germline ends. Germline CDR1 reads MGHDK; CDR2 reads SYGVNS. CDR3 sequence (DNA): TGTGCCAGCAGTGACTTCCAGGGAGAAAAACTGTTTTTT. It yields the protein CASSDFQGEKLFF.

The chain recombines TRBV7-8 with TRBJ1-6; a weak D match, TRBD1 (6 bases). This CDR3 has 14 amino acids. Trimming removed 3 bases at V and 6 bases at J, with 9 bases between. Per germline, CDR1 SGHVS and CDR2 FQNEAQ. The DNA for the CDR3 is TGTGCCAGCAGCTTGACAGGAACTAATTCACCCCTCCACTTT. Its protein is CASSLTGTNSPLHF.

This chain links TRBV4-3 with TRBJ2-2, with D maybe TRBD2 (5 bases). The V gene's germline CDR1 is LGHNA and CDR2 YSLEER. The CDR3 runs to 16 residues. The V gene lost 2 bases and the J gene lost 0 bases, with 10 bases spanning the gap. CDR3 in DNA: TGCGCCAGCAGCCAATTAGCGAGGGCGAACACCGGGGAGCTGTTTTTT. Residues: CASSQLARANTGELFF.

The genes are TRBV5-3 and TRBJ1-1; 7 bases align to TRBD1. TRBV5-3 is annotated as an ORF whose role is uncertain. CDR3 length equals 15 residues. V was pared by 4 bases and J by 4 bases, with 10 bases of the junction left unmatched. This chain's CDR3 is CARSRNGTDGTEAFF. As DNA, the CDR3 is TGTGCCAGAAGCCGAAACGGGACAGATGGCACTGAAGCTTTCTTT.

V is TRBV9 and J is TRBJ2-3, with 8 positions matching TRBD2. With 0 bases clipped from V and 5 bases from J, the junction kept 14 bases outside the gene matches. Germline V gives CDR1 SGDLS, CDR2 YYNGEE. The CDR3 length is 18 residues. The CDR3 coding sequence is TGTGCCAGCAGCGTAGCGGGCGGACTAGCCGTGAGCCTAGATACGCAGTATTTT. Its protein product is CASSVAGGLAVSLDTQYF.

The chain combines TRBV15 with TRBJ2-7, with 8 bases identical to TRBD2. This CDR3 has 15 amino acids. J gave up 0 bases and V 6 bases, and 7 bases lay outside the gene matches. Germline V lookup: CDR1 LNHNV, CDR2 YYDKDF (reference sequence). The CDR3 loop is CATRPESGGSYEQYF. The CDR3 DNA reads TGTGCCACCAGACCTGAGAGCGGGGGCTCCTACGAGCAGTACTTC.

The chain links TRBV28 to TRBJ2-7, with a possible D match to TRBD1 (5 bases). Germline-derived CDR1 and CDR2 are MDHEN and SYDVKM. CDR3 size: 13 residues. The ends were cut back, 6 bases at V and 2 bases at J, with 11 bases in the middle. CDR3: CASRKQVTYEQYF. CDR3 sequence (DNA): TGTGCCAGCAGAAAACAGGTAACCTACGAGCAGTACTTC.

This chain connects TRBV4-3 to TRBJ2-3; the D is unclear. Germline-derived CDR1 and CDR2 are LGHNA and YSLEER. The CDR3 has 14 residues. V was shortened by 2 bases and J by 6 bases, with 12 bases between the two germline ends. CDR3 sequence: CASSQWRLWDTQYF. The CDR3 DNA reads as TGCGCCAGCAGCCAATGGCGGTTATGGGATACGCAGTATTTT.

This chain joins TRBV5-1 and TRBJ2-7; possibly TRBD2 for D (5 bases). CDR3 size: 14 residues. V shed 0 bases and J shed 2 bases, with 9 bases lying between them. Germline CDR1 and CDR2: SGHRS and YFSETQ. The CDR3 reads CASSLGGSAYEQYF. The CDR3 nucleotides are TGCGCCAGCAGCTTGGGGGGTAGCGCCTACGAGCAGTACTTC.

This clone was found a few times. The chain recombines TRBV4-1 with TRBJ1-3; TRBD1 aligns across 10 bases. Looked up from germline, CDR1 is MGHRA and CDR2 is YSYEKL. V lost 0 bases and J lost 0; bases outside the gene matches: 2. The CDR3 loop spans 17 amino acids. DNA for the CDR3: TGCGCCAGCAGCCAAGATGGACAGGGGGGCTCTGGAAACACCATATATTTT. Its protein is CASSQDGQGGSGNTIYF.